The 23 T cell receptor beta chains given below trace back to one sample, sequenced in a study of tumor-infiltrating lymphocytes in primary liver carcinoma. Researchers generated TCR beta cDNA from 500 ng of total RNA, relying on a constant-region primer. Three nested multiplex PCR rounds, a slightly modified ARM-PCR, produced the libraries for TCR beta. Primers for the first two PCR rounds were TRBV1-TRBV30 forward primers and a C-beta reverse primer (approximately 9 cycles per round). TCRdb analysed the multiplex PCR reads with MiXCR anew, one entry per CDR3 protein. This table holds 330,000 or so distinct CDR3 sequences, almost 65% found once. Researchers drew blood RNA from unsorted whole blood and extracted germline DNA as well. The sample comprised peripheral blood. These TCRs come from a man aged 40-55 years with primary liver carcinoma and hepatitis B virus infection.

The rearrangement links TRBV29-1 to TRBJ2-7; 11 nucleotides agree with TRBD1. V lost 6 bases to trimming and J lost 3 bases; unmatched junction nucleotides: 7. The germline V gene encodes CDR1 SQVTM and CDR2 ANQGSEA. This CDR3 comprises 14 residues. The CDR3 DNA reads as TGCAGCGTGGTTTTGGGACAGGGGGTCTACGAGCAGTACTTC. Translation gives CSVVLGQGVYEQYF.

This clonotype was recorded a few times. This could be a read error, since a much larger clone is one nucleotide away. The DNA of the CDR3 is TGCGCCAGCAGCCAAGGAGTCCACAATGGGCAGTTCTTC. Its translation is CASSQGVHNGQFF. V and J are TRBV4-3 and TRBJ2-1; D ambiguous. CDR3 length: 13 amino acids. CDR1 and CDR2 (germline): LGHNA, YSLEER.

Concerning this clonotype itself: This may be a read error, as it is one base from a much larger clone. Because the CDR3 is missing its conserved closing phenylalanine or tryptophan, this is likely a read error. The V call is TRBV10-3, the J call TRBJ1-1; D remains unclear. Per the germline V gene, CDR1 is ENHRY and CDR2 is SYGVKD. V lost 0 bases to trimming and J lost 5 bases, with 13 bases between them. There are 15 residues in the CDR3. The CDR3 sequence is CAISESTAGWTEAFY. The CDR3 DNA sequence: TGTGCCATCAGTGAGTCCACAGCGGGTTGGACTGAAGCTTTCTAT.

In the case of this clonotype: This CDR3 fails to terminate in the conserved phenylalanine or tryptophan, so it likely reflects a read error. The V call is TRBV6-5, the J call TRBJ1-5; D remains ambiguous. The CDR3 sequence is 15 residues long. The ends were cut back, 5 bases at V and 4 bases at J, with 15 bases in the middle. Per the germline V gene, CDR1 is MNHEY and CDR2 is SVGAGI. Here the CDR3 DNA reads TGTGCCAGCAGTCGTGACGGCCGGCCGAATCAGCCCCAGCATTCT. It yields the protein CASSRDGRPNQPQHS.

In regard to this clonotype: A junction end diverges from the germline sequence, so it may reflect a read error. The CDR3 DNA sequence: TGTACCAGCATGAACGAGGCTCTTTGTGGCTACACCTTC. Its protein product is CTSMNEALCGYTF. V gene TRBV11-2 combines with J gene TRBJ1-2; D is undetermined. CDR1 is SGHAT and CDR2 is FQNNGV in the germline V gene. The CDR3 has 13 amino acids.

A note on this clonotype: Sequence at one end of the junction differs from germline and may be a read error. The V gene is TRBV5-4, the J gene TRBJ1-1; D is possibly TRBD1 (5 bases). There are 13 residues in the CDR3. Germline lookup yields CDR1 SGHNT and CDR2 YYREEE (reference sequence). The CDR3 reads CASSFADSGRAFF. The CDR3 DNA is TGTGCAAGCAGCTTTGCCGACAGCGGGCGGGCTTTCTTT.

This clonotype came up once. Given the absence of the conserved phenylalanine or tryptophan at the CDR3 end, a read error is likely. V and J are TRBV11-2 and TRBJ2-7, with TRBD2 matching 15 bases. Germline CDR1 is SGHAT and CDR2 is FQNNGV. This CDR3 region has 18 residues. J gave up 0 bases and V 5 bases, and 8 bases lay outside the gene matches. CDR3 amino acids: CASSLRTSGRAPSYEQYL. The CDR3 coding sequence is TGTGCCAGCAGCCTTCGGACTAGCGGGAGGGCCCCCTCCTACGAGCAGTACTTG.

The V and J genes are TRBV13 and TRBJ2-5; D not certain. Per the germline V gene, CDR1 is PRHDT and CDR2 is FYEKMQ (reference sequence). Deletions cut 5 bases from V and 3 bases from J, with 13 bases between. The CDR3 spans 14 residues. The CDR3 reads CASSPFAAEETQYF. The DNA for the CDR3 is TGTGCCAGCAGCCCCTTTGCGGCAGAAGAGACCCAGTACTTC. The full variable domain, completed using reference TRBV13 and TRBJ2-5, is AAGVIQSPRHLIKEKRETATLKCYPIPRHDTVYWYQQGPGQDPQFLISFYEKMQSDKGSIPDRFSAQQFSDYHSELNMSSLELGDSALYFCASSPFAAEETQYFGPGTRLLVL.

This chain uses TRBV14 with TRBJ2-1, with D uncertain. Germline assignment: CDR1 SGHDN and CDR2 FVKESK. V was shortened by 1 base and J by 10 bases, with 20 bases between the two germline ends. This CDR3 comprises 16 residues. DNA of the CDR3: TGTGCCAGCAGCCAAGCAATAGGTTACCCCACATGGGAGCAGTTCTTC. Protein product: CASSQAIGYPTWEQFF.

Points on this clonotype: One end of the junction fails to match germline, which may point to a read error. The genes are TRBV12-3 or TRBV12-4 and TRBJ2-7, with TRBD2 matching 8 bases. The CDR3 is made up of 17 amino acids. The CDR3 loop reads CASSLKGGRIRPWEQYF. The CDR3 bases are TGTGCCAGCAGTTTAAAAGGCGGGAGGATTCGTCCTTGGGAGCAATACTTC.

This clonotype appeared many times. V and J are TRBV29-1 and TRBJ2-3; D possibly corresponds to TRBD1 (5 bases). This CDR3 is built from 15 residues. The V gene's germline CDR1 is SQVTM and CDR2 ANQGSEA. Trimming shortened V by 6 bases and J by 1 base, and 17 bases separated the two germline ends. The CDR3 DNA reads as TGCAGCGTACCCGGGTGGGGCGGAGGCACAGATACGCAGTATTTT. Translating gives CSVPGWGGGTDTQYF.

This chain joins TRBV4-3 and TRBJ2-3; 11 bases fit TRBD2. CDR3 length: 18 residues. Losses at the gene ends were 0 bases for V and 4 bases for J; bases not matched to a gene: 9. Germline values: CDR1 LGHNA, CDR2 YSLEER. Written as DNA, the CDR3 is TGCGCCAGCAGCCAAGATGTGGCTAGCGGGAGGACCTCAGATACGCAGTATTTT. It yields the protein CASSQDVASGRTSDTQYF.

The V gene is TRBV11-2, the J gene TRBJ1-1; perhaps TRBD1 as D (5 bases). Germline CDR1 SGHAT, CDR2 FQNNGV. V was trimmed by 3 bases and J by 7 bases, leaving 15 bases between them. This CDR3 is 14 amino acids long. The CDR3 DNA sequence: TGTGCCAGCAGCTTCGGGGGACCATACTTTGAAGCTTTCTTT. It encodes CASSFGGPYFEAFF.

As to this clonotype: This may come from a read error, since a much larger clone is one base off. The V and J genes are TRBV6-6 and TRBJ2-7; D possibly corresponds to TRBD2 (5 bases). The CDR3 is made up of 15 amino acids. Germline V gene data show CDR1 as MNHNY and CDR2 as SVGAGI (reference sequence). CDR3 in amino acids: CASSSLDISNYGQYF. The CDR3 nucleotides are TGTGCCAGCAGCTCACTAGATATAAGTAACTACGGGCAGTACTTC.

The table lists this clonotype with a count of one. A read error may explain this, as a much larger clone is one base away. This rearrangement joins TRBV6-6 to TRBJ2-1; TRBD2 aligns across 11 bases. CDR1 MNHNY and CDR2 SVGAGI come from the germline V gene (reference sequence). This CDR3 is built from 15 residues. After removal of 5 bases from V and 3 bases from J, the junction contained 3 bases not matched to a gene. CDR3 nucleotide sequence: TGTGCCAGCAGTATGACTAGCGGGAACTACAATGAGCAGTTCTTC. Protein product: CASSMTSGNYNEQFF.

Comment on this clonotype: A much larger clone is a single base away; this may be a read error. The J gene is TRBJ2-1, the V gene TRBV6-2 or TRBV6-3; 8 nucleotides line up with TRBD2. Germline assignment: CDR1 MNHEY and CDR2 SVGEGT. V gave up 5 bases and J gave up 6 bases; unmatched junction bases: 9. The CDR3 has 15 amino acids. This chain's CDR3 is CASSPSGSFGNEQFF. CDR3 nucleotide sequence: TGTGCCAGCAGTCCGAGCGGGAGCTTCGGCAATGAGCAGTTCTTC.

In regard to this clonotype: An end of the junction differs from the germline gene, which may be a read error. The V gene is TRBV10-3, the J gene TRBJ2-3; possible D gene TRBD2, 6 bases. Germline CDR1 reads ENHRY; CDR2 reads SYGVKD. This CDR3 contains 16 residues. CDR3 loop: CVISETIGRGLDTQYF. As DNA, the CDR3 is TGTGTCATCAGTGAGACTATCGGGAGAGGGTTAGATACGCAGTATTTT.

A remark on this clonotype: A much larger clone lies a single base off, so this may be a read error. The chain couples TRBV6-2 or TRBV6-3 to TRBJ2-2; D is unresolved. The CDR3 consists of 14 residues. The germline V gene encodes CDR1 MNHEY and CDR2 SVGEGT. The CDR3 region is CAISSQVPSGELFF. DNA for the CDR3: TGTGCCATCAGTTCTCAGGTTCCGTCCGGGGAGCTGTTTTTT.

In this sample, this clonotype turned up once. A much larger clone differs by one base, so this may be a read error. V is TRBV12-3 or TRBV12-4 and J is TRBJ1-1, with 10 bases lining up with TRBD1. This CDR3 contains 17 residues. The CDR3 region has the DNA TGTGCCAGCACTCCCGGGACAGGGGTCAGTATGGACACTGAAACTTTCTTT. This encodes CASTPGTGVSMDTETFF.

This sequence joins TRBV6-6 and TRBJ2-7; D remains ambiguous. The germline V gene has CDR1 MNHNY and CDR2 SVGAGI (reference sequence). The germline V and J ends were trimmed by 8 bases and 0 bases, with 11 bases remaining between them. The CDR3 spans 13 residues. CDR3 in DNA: TGTGCCAGCGCGACTGATAGCTCCTACGAGCAGTACTTC. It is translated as CASATDSSYEQYF.

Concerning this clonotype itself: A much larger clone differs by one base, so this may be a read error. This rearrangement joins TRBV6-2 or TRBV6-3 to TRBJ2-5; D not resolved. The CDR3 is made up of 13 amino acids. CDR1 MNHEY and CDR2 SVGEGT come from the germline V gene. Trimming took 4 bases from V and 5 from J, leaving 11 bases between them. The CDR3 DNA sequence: TGTGCCAGCAGTTGGAACACCCGCGAGACCCAGTACTTC. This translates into CASSWNTRETQYF.

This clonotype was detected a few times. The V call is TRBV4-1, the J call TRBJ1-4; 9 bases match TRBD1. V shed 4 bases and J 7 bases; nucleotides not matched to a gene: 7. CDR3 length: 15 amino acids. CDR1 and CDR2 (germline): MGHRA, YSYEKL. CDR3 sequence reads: CASSPTGTGSEKLFF. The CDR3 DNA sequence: TGCGCCAGCAGCCCGACGGGGACAGGGAGTGAAAAACTGTTTTTT.

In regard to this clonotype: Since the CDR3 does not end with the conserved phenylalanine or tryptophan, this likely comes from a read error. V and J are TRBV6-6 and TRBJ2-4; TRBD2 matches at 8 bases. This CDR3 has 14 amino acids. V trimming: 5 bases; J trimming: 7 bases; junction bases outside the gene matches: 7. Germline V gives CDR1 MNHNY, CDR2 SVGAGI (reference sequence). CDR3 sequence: CASSASGGVNIQYL. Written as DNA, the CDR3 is TGTGCCAGCAGTGCCTCGGGGGGGGTGAACATTCAGTACTTG.